This is a list of T cell receptor beta chains from one sample in a study of T cell repertoires in cytomegalovirus infection. TCRdb reprocessed the reads with MiXCR, giving one entry per CDR3 protein. The sample yields roughly 720,000 distinct CDR3 sequences, less than 40% seen once. The sequencing sample was made of PBMCs. Receptors were obtained from a human donor in good health (CMV status not recorded). Some clones in this sample may be carry-over from other donors' samples. CDR3s include the opening cysteine and the closing phenylalanine or tryptophan. D genes are given only for firm matches. Not every row has a clone size; where given, it reads once, few, many or a size class.

>TRBV28|15|TRBD1|NA|TRBJ2-7
CASRSGTGAPYEQYF
TGTGCCAGCAGATCCGGGACAGGGGCTCCCTACGAGCAGTACTTC
>TRBV7-3|19|TRBD2|few|TRBJ2-7
CASSSDFDSGAPPPYEQYF
TGTGCCAGCAGCTCCGATTTTGATAGCGGGGCCCCACCTCCCTACGAGCAGTACTTC
>TRBV19|16|NA|NA|TRBJ1-1
CASSEGAVSRGTEAFF
TGTGCCAGTAGTGAAGGCGCGGTGAGCAGGGGCACTGAAGCTTTCTTT
>TRBV7-8|15|NA|few|TRBJ2-5
CASSLANREGETQYF
TGTGCCAGCAGCTTGGCCAACAGGGAGGGGGAGACCCAGTACTTC
>TRBV20-1|9|TRBD1|few|TRBJ1-1
CSVDRVAFF
TGCAGTGTGGACAGGGTAGCTTTCTTT
>TRBV6-5|16|NA|NA|TRBJ1-2
CASSYSKWDNTKGYTF
TGTGCCAGCAGTTACTCGAAATGGGACAATACGAAAGGCTACACCTTC
>TRBV30|12|NA|NA|TRBJ1-1
CAWSVPRLQAFF
TGTGCCTGGAGTGTACCCCGGTTACAAGCTTTCTTT
>TRBV28|13|NA|NA|TRBJ2-3
CASRPQIQDTHSF
TGTGCCAGCAGGCCGCAAATACAGGATACGCATTCTTTT
>TRBV7-2|16|NA|NA|TRBJ2-1
CASSQSAAHSIDEQFF
TGTGCCAGCAGCCAGAGTGCGGCTCACAGCATCGATGAGCAGTTCTTC
>TRBV7-2|13|NA|few|TRBJ1-1
CASNLWGSTEAFF
TGTGCCAGCAACCTTTGGGGGAGCACTGAAGCTTTCTTT
>TRBV28|15|NA|NA|TRBJ2-5
CASGKHREIRETQYF
TGTGCCAGCGGAAAGCACAGGGAAATAAGGGAGACCCAGTACTTC
>TRBV25-1|14|NA|few|TRBJ2-2
CASSPTTNTGELFF
TGTGCCAGCAGCCCGACAACGAACACCGGGGAGCTGTTTTTT
>TRBV6-1|16|TRBD2|NA|TRBJ2-5
CASSPGLAGAGETQYF
TGTGCCAGCAGCCCGGGACTAGCGGGGGCGGGGGAGACCCAGTACTTC
>TRBV2|15|TRBD2|NA|TRBJ2-7
CASSEGGGPFHEQYF
TGTGCCAGCAGTGAGGGGGGAGGGCCCTTCCACGAGCAGTACTTC
>TRBV7-2|18|NA|NA|TRBJ2-1
CASSLIIRGRRFNNEQFF
TGTGCCAGCAGCTTAATTATCAGGGGGAGGCGATTTAACAATGAGCAGTTCTTC
>TRBV12-3/TRBV12-4|15|NA|NA|TRBJ2-5
CASIKQGGGQETQYF
TGTGCCAGCATCAAACAGGGTGGGGGCCAAGAGACCCAGTACTTC
>TRBV5-4|17|TRBD2|once|TRBJ2-3
CASSLGTSGSTWDTQYF
TGTGCCAGCAGCCTAGGGACTAGCGGGAGTACGTGGGATACGCAGTATTTT
>TRBV10-3|15|TRBD1|NA|TRBJ1-2
CAISESTDRANGYTF
TGTGCCATCAGTGAGTCGACGGACAGGGCCAATGGCTACACCTTC
>TRBV29-1|13|NA|few|TRBJ1-1
CSGAAGVNTEAFF
TGCAGCGGGGCGGCAGGGGTTAACACTGAAGCTTTCTTT
>TRBV5-1|17|NA|NA|TRBJ1-1
CASSLQDHSRGNTEAFF
TGCGCCAGCAGCTTGCAGGACCACAGTCGGGGAAACACTGAAGCTTTCTTT
>TRBV6-1|13|NA|NA|TRBJ1-2
CARSRTANYCYTF
TGTGCCAGAAGTCGGACGGCTAACTATTGCTACACCTTC
>TRBV7-2|16|TRBD2|few|TRBJ2-7
CASSLGLAGSSYEQYF
TGTGCCAGCAGCTTAGGTCTAGCGGGCAGCTCCTACGAGCAGTACTTC
>TRBV12-3/TRBV12-4|16|NA|NA|TRBJ1-2
CASSLTRGQPLYGYTF
TGTGCCAGCAGTTTAACCCGAGGACAGCCCCTCTATGGCTACACCTTC
>TRBV5-6|16|NA|few|TRBJ2-1
CASSLGGSGSYNEQFF
TGTGCCAGCAGCTTGGGTGGGAGCGGCTCCTACAATGAGCAGTTCTTC
>TRBV6-8|12|NA|many|TRBJ1-2
CASSRGFYGYTF
TGTGCCAGCAGCCGGGGGTTCTATGGCTACACCTTC
>TRBV6-5|16|TRBD2|few|TRBJ2-7
CASSYRDSGTSYEQYF
TGTGCCAGCAGTTACAGGGATAGCGGGACCTCCTACGAGCAGTACTTC
>TRBV5-1|14|TRBD1|NA|TRBJ2-2
CASSLDRVTGELFF
TGCGCCAGCAGCTTAGACAGGGTAACCGGGGAGCTGTTTTTT
>TRBV19|14|NA|NA|TRBJ2-7
CASSMRVEPYEQYF
TGTGCCAGTAGTATGAGGGTGGAGCCTTACGAGCAGTACTTC
>TRBV24-1|14|TRBD1|NA|TRBJ2-2
CATKGGLDTGELFF
TGTGCCACCAAAGGGGGCCTCGACACCGGGGAGCTGTTTTTT
>TRBV6-1|13|NA|NA|TRBJ2-6
CASSESLDPRMTF
TGTGCCAGCAGTGAATCACTGGACCCTAGAATGACTTTC
>TRBV5-1|13|NA|once|TRBJ2-1
CASSPESADEQFF
TGCGCCAGCAGCCCTGAGTCGGCGGATGAGCAGTTCTTC
>TRBV5-1|19|NA|NA|TRBJ1-3
CASSWDPRQSLNSGNTIYF
TGCGCCAGCAGCTGGGACCCGCGACAGAGCTTGAACTCTGGAAACACCATATATTTT